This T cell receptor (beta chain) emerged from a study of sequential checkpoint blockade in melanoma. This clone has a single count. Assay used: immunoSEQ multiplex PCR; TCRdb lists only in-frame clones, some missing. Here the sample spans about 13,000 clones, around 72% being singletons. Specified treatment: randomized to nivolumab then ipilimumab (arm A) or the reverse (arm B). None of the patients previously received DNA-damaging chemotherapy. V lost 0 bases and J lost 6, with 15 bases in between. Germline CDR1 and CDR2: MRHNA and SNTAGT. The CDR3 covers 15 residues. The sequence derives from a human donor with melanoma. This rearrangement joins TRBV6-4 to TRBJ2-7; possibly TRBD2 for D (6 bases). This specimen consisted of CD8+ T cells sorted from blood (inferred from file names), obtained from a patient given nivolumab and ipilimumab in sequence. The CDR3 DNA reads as TGTGCCAGCAGTGACTCTCTGGAGGGAAATTGCGAGCAGTACTTC. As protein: CASSDSLEGNCEQYF.